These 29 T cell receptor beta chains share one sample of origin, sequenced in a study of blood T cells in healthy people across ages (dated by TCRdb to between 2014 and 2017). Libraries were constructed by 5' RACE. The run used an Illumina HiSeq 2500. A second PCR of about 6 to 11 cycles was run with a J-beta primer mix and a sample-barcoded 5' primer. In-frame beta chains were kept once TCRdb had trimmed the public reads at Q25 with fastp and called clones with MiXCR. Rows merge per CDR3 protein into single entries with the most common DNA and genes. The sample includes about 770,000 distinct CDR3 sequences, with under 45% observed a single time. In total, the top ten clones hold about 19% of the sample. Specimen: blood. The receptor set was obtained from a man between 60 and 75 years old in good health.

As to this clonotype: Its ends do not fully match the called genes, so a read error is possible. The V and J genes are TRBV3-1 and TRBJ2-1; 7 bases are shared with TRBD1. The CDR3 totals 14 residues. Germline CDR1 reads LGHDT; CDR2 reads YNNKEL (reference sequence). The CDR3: CVSSKRRQGNEQFF. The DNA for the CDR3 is TGTGTCAGCAGCAAACGTCGACAGGGCAATGAGCAGTTCTTC.

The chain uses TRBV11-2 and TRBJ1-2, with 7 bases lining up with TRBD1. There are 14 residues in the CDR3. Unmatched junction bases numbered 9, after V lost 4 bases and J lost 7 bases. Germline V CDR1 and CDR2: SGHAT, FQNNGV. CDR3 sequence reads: CASSSDRSGGGYTF. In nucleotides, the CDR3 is TGTGCCAGCAGCTCCGATAGGTCAGGGGGTGGCTACACCTTC. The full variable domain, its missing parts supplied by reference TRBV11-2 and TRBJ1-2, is EAGVAQSPRYKIIEKRQSVAFWCNPISGHATLYWYQQILGQGPKLLIQFQNNGVVDDSQLPKDRFSAERLKGVDSTLKIQPAKLEDSAVYLCASSSDRSGGGYTFGSGTRLTVV.

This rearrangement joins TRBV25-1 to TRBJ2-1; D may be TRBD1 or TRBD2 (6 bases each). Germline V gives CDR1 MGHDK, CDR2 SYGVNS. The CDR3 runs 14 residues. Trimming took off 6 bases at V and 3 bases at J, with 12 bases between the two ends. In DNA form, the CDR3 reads TGTGCCAGCAGAGGGGGGCTTAACTACAATGAGCAGTTCTTC. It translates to CASRGGLNYNEQFF.

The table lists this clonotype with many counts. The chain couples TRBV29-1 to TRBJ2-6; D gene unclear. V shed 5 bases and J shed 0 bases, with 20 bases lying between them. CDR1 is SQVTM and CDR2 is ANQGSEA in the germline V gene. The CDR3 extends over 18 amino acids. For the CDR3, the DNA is TGCAGCGTTTTGGCAGGCCAACAATTGAACTCTGGGGCCAACGTCCTGACTTTC. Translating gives CSVLAGQQLNSGANVLTF.

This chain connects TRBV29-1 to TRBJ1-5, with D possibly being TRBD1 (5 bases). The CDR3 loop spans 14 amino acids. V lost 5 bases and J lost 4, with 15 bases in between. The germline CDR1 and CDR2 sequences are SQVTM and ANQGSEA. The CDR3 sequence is CSVFTGGENQPQHF. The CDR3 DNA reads TGCAGCGTTTTCACCGGGGGGGAGAATCAGCCCCAGCATTTT. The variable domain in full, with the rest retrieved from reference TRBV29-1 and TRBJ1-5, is SAVISQKPSRDICQRGTSLTIQCQVDSQVTMMFWYRQQPGQSLTLIATANQGSEATYESGFVIDKFPISRPNLTFSTLTVSNMSPEDSSIYLCSVFTGGENQPQHFGDGTRLSIL.

In DNA, the CDR3 is TGTGCCAGCAGCGACCGGGACAGAACCTACACAGATACGCAGTATTTT. Translation gives CASSDRDRTYTDTQYF. The V and J genes are TRBV11-2 and TRBJ2-3, with TRBD1 matching over 7 bases. CDR3 length equals 16 residues. CDR1 is SGHAT, CDR2 FQNNGV, per germline. Unmatched junction bases numbered 10, after V lost 5 bases and J lost 2 bases. Drawing the rest from reference TRBV11-2 and TRBJ2-3, the complete variable domain is EAGVAQSPRYKIIEKRQSVAFWCNPISGHATLYWYQQILGQGPKLLIQFQNNGVVDDSQLPKDRFSAERLKGVDSTLKIQPAKLEDSAVYLCASSDRDRTYTDTQYFGPGTRLTVL.

In DNA, the CDR3 is TGTGCCAGCAGCTTAGCCATTTCATGGGGGCGCGGTTCACCCCTCCACTTT. Amino acid sequence: CASSLAISWGRGSPLHF. The rearrangement joins TRBV7-2 to TRBJ1-6, with D maybe TRBD1 (6 bases). V lost 0 bases and J lost 9, with 18 bases in between. Germline CDR1 reads SGHTA; CDR2 reads FQGNSA. The CDR3 has 17 amino acids.

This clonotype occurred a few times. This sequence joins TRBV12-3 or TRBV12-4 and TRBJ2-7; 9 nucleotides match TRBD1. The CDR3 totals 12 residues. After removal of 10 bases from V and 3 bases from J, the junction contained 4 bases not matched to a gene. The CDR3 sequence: CATGTGIYEQYF. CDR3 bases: TGTGCCACCGGGACAGGGATCTACGAGCAGTACTTC.

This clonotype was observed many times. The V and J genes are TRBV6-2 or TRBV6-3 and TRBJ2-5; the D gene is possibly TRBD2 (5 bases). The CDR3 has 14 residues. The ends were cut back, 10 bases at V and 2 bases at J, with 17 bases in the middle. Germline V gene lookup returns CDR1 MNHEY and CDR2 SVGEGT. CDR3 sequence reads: CATRRDYQQETQYF. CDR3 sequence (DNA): TGTGCCACCCGACGGGATTACCAACAAGAGACCCAGTACTTC.

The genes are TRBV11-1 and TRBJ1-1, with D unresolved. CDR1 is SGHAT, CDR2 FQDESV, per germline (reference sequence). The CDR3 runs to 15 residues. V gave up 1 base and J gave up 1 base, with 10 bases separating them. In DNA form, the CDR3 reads TGTGCCAGCAGCTTAGAGTCAGGAGCGAACACTGAAGCTTTCTTT. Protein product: CASSLESGANTEAFF.

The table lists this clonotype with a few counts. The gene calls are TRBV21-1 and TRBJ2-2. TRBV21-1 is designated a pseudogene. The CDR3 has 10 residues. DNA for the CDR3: TGTGCCAGCTTGCCCGGGGAGCTGTTTTTT. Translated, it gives CASLPGELFF.

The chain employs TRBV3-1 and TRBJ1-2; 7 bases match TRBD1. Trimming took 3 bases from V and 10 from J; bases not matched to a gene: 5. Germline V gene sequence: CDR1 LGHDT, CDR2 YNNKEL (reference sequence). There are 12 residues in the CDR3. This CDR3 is CASSHLTGHYTF. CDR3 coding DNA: TGTGCCAGCAGCCACTTGACAGGGCACTACACCTTC.

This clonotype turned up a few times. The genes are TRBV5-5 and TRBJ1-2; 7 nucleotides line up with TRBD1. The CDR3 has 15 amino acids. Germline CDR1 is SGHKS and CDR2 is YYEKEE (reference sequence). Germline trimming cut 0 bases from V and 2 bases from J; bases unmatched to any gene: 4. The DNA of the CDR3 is TGTGCCAGCAGCTTGGAGGGGGCGCTCAACTATGGCTACACCTTC. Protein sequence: CASSLEGALNYGYTF.

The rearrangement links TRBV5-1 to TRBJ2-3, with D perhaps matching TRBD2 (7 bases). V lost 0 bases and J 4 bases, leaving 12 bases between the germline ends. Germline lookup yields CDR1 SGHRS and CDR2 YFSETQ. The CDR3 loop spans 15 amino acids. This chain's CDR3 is CASSLEGGGADTQYF. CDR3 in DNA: TGCGCCAGCAGCTTGGAGGGCGGGGGCGCAGATACGCAGTATTTT.

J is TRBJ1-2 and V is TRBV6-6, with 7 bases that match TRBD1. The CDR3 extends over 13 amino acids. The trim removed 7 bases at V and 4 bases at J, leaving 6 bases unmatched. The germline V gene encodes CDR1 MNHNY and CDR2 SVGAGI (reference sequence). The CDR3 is CASNRQGSYGYTF. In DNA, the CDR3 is TGTGCCAGCAATAGACAGGGTTCCTATGGCTACACCTTC.

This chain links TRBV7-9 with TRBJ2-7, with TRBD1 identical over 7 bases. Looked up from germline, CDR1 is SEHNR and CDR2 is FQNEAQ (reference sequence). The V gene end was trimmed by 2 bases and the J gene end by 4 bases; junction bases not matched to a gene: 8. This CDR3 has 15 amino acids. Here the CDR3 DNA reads TGTGCCAGCAGCTTAAGAACGACAGGGCAATACGAGCAGTACTTC. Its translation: CASSLRTTGQYEQYF.

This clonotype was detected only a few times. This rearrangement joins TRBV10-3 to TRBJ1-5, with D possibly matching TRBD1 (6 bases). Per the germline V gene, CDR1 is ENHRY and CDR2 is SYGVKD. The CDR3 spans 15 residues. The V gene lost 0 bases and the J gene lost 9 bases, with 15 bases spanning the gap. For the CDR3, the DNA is TGTGCCATCAGTGAGTCGGGTACAGGGTATGGGCCCCAGCATTTT. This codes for CAISESGTGYGPQHF.

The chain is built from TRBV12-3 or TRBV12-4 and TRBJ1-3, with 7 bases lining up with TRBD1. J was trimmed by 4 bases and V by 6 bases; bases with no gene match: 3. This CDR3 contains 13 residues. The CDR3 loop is CASSPGGGNTIYF. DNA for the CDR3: TGTGCCAGCAGCCCAGGGGGAGGAAACACCATATATTTT.

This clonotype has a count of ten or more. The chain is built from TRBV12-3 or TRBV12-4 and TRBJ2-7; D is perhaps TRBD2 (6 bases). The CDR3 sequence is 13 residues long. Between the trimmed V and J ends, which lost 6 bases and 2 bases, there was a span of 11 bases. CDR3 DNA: TGTGCCAGCAGGGGGACGGGAGCCTACGAGCAGTACTTC. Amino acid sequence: CASRGTGAYEQYF.

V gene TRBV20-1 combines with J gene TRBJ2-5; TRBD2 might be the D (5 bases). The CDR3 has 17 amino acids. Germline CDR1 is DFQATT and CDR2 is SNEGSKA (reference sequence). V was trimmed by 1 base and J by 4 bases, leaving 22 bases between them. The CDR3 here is CSARVPPVLAERETQYF. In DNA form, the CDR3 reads TGCAGTGCTAGAGTCCCTCCAGTTCTAGCCGAACGAGAGACCCAGTACTTC.

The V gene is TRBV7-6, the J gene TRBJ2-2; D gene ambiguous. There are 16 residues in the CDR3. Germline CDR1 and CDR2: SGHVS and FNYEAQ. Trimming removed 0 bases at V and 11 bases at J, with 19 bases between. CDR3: CASSLAVSRTSSELFF. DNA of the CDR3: TGTGCCAGCAGCTTAGCTGTGAGCAGGACCTCCAGTGAGCTGTTTTTT. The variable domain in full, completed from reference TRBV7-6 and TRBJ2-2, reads GAGVSQSPRYKVTKRGQDVALRCDPISGHVSLYWYRQALGQGPEFLTYFNYEAQQDKSGLPNDRFSAERPEGSISTLTIQRTEQRDSAMYRCASSLAVSRTSSELFFGEGSRLTVL.

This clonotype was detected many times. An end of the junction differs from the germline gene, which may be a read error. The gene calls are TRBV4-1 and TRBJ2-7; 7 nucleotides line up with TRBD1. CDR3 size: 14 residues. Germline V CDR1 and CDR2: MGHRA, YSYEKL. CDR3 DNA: TGTGCCAGCTCACCGGACAGGAGCTCCTACGAGCAGTACTTC. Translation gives CASSPDRSSYEQYF.

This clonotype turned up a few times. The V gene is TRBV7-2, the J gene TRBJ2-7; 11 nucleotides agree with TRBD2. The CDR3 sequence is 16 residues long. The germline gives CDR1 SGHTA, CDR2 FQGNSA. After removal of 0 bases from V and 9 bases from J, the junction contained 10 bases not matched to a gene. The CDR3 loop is CASSLAIAGGRGWQYF. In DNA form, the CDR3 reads TGTGCCAGCAGCTTAGCGATAGCGGGGGGGCGGGGTTGGCAGTACTTC. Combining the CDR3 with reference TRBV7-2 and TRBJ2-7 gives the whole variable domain GAGVSQSPSNKVTEKGKDVELRCDPISGHTALYWYRQSLGQGLEFLIYFQGNSAPDKSGLPSDRFSAERTGGSVSTLTIQRTQQEDSAVYLCASSLAIAGGRGWQYFGPGTRLTVT.

This CDR3 reads CSVAQGSYEQYF. CDR3 DNA: TGCAGCGTTGCACAGGGGTCCTACGAGCAGTACTTC. The chain joins TRBV29-1 to TRBJ2-7; 7 nucleotides line up with TRBD1. This CDR3 has 12 amino acids. V was pared by 4 bases and J by 1 base, with 1 base of the junction left unmatched. Germline assignment: CDR1 SQVTM and CDR2 ANQGSEA.

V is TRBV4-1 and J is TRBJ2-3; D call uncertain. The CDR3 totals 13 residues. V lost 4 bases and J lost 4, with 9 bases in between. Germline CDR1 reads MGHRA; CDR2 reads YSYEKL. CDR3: CASSPRRSDTQYF. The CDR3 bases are TGCGCCAGCAGCCCCCGCAGGTCAGATACGCAGTATTTT.

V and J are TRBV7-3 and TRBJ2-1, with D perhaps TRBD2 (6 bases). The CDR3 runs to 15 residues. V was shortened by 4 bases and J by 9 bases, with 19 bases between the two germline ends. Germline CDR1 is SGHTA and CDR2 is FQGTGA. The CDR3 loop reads CASSWLLTSQAEQFF. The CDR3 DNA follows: TGTGCCAGCAGCTGGCTGTTGACTAGTCAGGCTGAGCAGTTCTTC.

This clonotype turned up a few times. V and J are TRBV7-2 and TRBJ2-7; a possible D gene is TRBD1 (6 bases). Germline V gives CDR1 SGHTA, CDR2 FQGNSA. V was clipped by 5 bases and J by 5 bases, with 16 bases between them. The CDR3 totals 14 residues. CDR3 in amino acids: CASSPQTGSDEQYF. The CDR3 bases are TGTGCCAGCAGCCCCCAAACAGGGTCGGACGAGCAGTACTTC.

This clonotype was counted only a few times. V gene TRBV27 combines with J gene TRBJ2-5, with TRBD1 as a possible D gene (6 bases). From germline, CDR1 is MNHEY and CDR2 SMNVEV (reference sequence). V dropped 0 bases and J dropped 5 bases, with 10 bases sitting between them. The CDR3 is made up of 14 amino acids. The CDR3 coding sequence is TGTGCCAGCAGTTTATCGCTGGGGGCGGAGACCCAGTACTTC. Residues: CASSLSLGAETQYF.

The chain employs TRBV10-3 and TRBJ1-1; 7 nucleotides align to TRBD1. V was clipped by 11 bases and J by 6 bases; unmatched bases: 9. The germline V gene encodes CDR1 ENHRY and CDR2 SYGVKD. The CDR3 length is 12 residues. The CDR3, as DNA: TGTGCCGCCCGACAGGGCCGTGCTGAAGCTTTCTTT. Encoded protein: CAARQGRAEAFF.